The present T cell receptor (beta chain) was sequenced within a study of blood T cells in healthy people across ages. Whole-study results and caveats: It was the long-lived donors that had more naive CD4+ cells and higher diversity than aged donors. Age advanced and TCR beta diversity per million T cells fell, roughly linearly.

V shed 0 bases and J shed 4 bases, with 12 bases lying between them. Germline V gene lookup returns CDR1 MNHEY and CDR2 SVGAGI. The CDR3 has 16 residues. Together with a sample-barcoded 5' primer, a J-beta primer mix was included in a second PCR lasting about 6 to 11 cycles. All cDNA molecules were each tagged by a template-switch adaptor with 12 random nucleotides. TCRdb used MiXCR to reprocess the 5' RACE reads, holding one entry per CDR3 protein. The table has about 800,000 distinct CDR3 sequences, roughly 60% seen once; the top ten hold roughly 22%. Each donor's blood draw was approximately 10 milliliters of peripheral blood. For this clonotype: The antigen remains unidentified.

Material for sequencing was blood. This clonotype was sampled from a man younger than 40 in good health. J is TRBJ1-4 and V is TRBV6-5; D ambiguous. CDR3 DNA: TGTGCCAGCAGTTACTCGAGGCGGCAGCTTAATGAAAAACTGTTTTTT. Its translation: CASSYSRRQLNEKLFF.